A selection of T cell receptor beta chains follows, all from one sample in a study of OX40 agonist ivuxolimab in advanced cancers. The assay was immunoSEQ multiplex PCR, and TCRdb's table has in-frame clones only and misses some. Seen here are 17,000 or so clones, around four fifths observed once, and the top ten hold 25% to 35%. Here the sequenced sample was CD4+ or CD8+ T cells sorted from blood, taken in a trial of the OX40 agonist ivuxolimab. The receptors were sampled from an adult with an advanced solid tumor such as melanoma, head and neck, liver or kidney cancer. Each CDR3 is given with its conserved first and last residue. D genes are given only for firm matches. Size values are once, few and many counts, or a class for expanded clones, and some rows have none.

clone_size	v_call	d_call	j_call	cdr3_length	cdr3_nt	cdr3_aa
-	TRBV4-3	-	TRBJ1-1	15	TGCGCCAGCAGCCAAGACAGAGCGATGAACACTGAAGCTTTCTTT	CASSQDRAMNTEAFF
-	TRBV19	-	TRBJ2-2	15	TGTGCCAGTAGTATAATGGGGGCAGACACCGGGGAGCTGTTTTTT	CASSIMGADTGELFF
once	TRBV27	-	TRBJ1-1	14	TGTGCCAGCACTGTTGGGGGCATGAACACTGAAGCTTTCTTT	CASTVGGMNTEAFF
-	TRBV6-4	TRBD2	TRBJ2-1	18	TGTGCCAGCAGAGCAACTAGCGGGGGGTCCTTCTCCTACAATGAGCAGTTCTTC	CASRATSGGSFSYNEQFF
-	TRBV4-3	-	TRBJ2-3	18	TGCGCCAGCAGCCCAAGGGGGACGGGGGGCGCTAGCACAGATACGCAGTATTTT	CASSPRGTGGASTDTQYF
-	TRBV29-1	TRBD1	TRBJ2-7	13	TGCAGCGTTGCGCGGGACAGGCTATACGAGCAGTACTTC	CSVARDRLYEQYF
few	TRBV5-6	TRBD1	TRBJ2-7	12	TGTGCCAGCAGCGGGGACAGGGGCGAGCAGTACTTC	CASSGDRGEQYF
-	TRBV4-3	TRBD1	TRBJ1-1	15	TGCGCCAGCACCCGTAAAGTGGCAGGGGGGACTGAAGCTTTCTTT	CASTRKVAGGTEAFF
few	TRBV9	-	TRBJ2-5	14	TGTGCCAGCAGCTTAGCCCTTGAGCAAGAGACCCAGTACTTC	CASSLALEQETQYF
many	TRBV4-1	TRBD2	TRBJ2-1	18	TGCGCCAGCTCTACGGCGGGGGTCGACAAGGGCTCCTACAATGAGCAGTTCTTC	CASSTAGVDKGSYNEQFF
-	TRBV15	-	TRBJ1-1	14	TGTGCCACCAGCAGAGAATCAGGGAACACTGAAGCTTTCTTT	CATSRESGNTEAFF
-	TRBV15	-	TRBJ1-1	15	TGTGCCACCAGCAGAGATGGGCAACCGAACACTGAAGCTTTCTTT	CATSRDGQPNTEAFF